Following are 10 T cell receptor beta chains from one sample sequenced in a study of T-cell memory formation after mild COVID-19. TCRdb re-called the 5' RACE reads with MiXCR, one entry per CDR3 protein. Here the sample spans roughly 240,000 distinct CDR3 sequences, 15% being singletons. Specimen: PBMCs or a T cell subset sorted from them (not recorded which). The receptors were gathered from an adult woman who had mild COVID-19 (a few samples of this study predate the infection). Cell type and time point are not known.

This clonotype was counted many times. This chain uses TRBV5-1 with TRBJ2-3, with a possible D match to TRBD1 (6 bases). Germline V gives CDR1 SGHRS, CDR2 YFSETQ. The CDR3 is 17 amino acids. Trimming cost V 0 bases and J 4 bases, with 18 bases left between them. The CDR3 sequence: CASSLGHRDRKADTQYF. The CDR3 DNA follows: TGCGCCAGCAGCTTGGGCCACAGGGACCGTAAAGCAGATACGCAGTATTTT.

This chain links TRBV2 with TRBJ2-5; D is unresolved. This CDR3 is 16 amino acids long. V was clipped by 6 bases and J by 5 bases, with 22 bases between them. Germline V CDR1 and CDR2: SNHLY, FYNNEI. The CDR3 is CASSGTPGVMAETQYF. In nucleotides, the CDR3 is TGTGCCAGCAGCGGAACGCCAGGCGTAATGGCTGAGACCCAGTACTTC.

This clonotype turned up a few times. The chain couples TRBV3-1 to TRBJ1-1; tentatively, D is TRBD1 (5 bases). Trimming shortened V by 4 bases and J by 6 bases, and 12 bases separated the two germline ends. Germline CDR1 and CDR2: LGHDT and YNNKEL (reference sequence). The CDR3 contains 13 residues. The chain's CDR3 is CASSRSGGAEAFF. The CDR3 DNA is TGTGCCAGCAGCCGCTCGGGGGGGGCTGAAGCTTTCTTT.

This clonotype has just a few counts. The chain combines TRBV5-1 with TRBJ2-7; 10 positions agree with TRBD1. CDR3 length: 15 amino acids. Unmatched junction bases numbered 5, after V lost 0 bases and J lost 5 bases. Germline values: CDR1 SGHRS, CDR2 YFSETQ. The chain's CDR3 is CASSLGGTGVDEQYF. CDR3 sequence (DNA): TGCGCCAGCAGCTTGGGAGGGACAGGGGTCGACGAGCAGTACTTC.

This chain connects TRBV11-3 to TRBJ2-7; D uncertain. The CDR3 runs to 14 residues. Trimming left V 4 bases short and J 4 bases short, with 14 bases between. Germline CDR1 is SGHNT and CDR2 is YENEEA. The CDR3: CASSSGLQEYEQYF. The DNA for the CDR3 is TGTGCCAGCAGCTCGGGTCTCCAGGAATACGAGCAGTACTTC.

There are a few counts of this clonotype. The J gene is TRBJ1-5, the V gene TRBV5-4; the D gene is possibly TRBD1 (6 bases). CDR1 is SGHNT and CDR2 is YYREEE in the germline V gene (reference sequence). This CDR3 comprises 15 residues. Trimming pared 4 bases from V and 5 bases from J, leaving 16 bases between. This chain's CDR3 is CASSRGGARDQPQHF. The CDR3 bases are TGTGCCAGCAGCCGGGGGGGGGCCCGAGATCAGCCCCAGCATTTT. The variable domain in full, completed from reference TRBV5-4 and TRBJ1-5, reads ETGVTQSPTHLIKTRGQQVTLRCSSQSGHNTVSWYQQALGQGPQFIFQYYREEENGRGNFPPRFSGLQFPNYSSELNVNALELDDSALYLCASSRGGARDQPQHFGDGTRLSIL.

In nucleotides, the CDR3 is TGTGCCAGCAGCCAAGATCCGGGTTTGGATCAGCCCCAGCATTTT. Translation: CASSQDPGLDQPQHF. The rearrangement uses TRBV4-2 and TRBJ1-5; the D is unclear. Germline V gene lookup returns CDR1 LGHNA and CDR2 YNFKEQ. This CDR3 contains 15 residues. The V end lost 0 bases, the J end lost 5 bases, and 11 bases lay between the germline ends.

This clonotype was detected a few times. This sequence joins TRBV18 and TRBJ2-1; the match to TRBD1 covers 8 bases. The CDR3 is 18 amino acids. V was pared by 4 bases and J by 2 bases, with 13 bases of the junction left unmatched. Germline loops: CDR1 KGHSH, CDR2 LQKENI. The CDR3 bases are TGTGCCAGCTCACGTACGCCCGGGACAGGACGGACCTACAATGAGCAGTTCTTC. This translates into CASSRTPGTGRTYNEQFF.

This clonotype was observed many times. The rearrangement joins TRBV7-2 to TRBJ1-1, with D perhaps TRBD1 (6 bases). The V and J ends lost 3 bases and 1 base respectively, with 12 bases between them. Looked up from germline, CDR1 is SGHTA and CDR2 is FQGNSA. This CDR3 region has 15 residues. The DNA for the CDR3 is TGTGCCAGCAGCTTCTGGGGGGCTCGGAACACTGAAGCTTTCTTT. Protein: CASSFWGARNTEAFF.

In the case of this clonotype: The conserved closing phenylalanine or tryptophan is absent in this CDR3, likely reflecting a read error. The chain carries TRBV7-9 and TRBJ1-1; tentative D call: TRBD1 (6 bases). The germline V and J ends were trimmed by 5 bases and 4 bases, with 11 bases remaining between them. CDR3 length equals 13 residues. Looked up from germline, CDR1 is SEHNR and CDR2 is FQNEAQ (reference sequence). CDR3 protein: CASSLQGVTEAFL. CDR3 bases: TGTGCCAGCAGCCTACAGGGAGTCACTGAAGCTTTCCTT.